The rows below give T cell receptor beta chains drawn from one sample of a study of blood T cell repertoires in COVID-19. TCRdb keeps only in-frame clones here, not all; method: immunoSEQ multiplex PCR. Here the sample spans about 99,000 clones, 87% being singletons. Sequences were obtained from peripheral blood. All receptors derive from a man aged 45-65 years in a cohort sampled during active COVID-19. The CDR3 runs from the conserved cysteine through the conserved F or W. The D gene is left open where the match is weak. Size is stated for part of the rows, as once, few or many counts, or as a class when the clone is expanded.

clone_size | j_call | cdr3_length | v_call | d_call | cdr3_nt | cdr3_aa
- | TRBJ1-1 | 14 | TRBV19 | - | TGTGCCAGTAGTATGGGGCAGAGGAACACTGAAGCTTTCTTT | CASSMGQRNTEAFF
once | TRBJ2-4 | 15 | TRBV4-3 | TRBD1 | TGCGCCAGCAGCCAAGATTGGGGACAGGGAAACATTCAGTACTTC | CASSQDWGQGNIQYF
- | TRBJ2-6 | 14 | TRBV5-1 | - | TGCGCCAGCATGAGGGTCACTGGGGCCAACGTCCTGACTTTC | CASMRVTGANVLTF
- | TRBJ2-1 | 11 | TRBV7-9 | - | TGTGCCAGCAGCCTCCAGAATGAGCAGTTCTTC | CASSLQNEQFF
few | TRBJ1-2 | 15 | TRBV7-9 | - | TGTGCCAGCAGCTTTTTAAGACAGCATAACTATGGCTACACCTTC | CASSFLRQHNYGYTF
few | TRBJ2-3 | 20 | TRBV2 | TRBD2 | TGTGCCAGCAGTGATAGAACCGCCGGGACTAGCGGGGGGGGTAAAGATACGCAGTATTTT | CASSDRTAGTSGGGKDTQYF
- | TRBJ2-4 | 11 | TRBV12-3/TRBV12-4 | - | TGTGCCAGCAGTTTCGGTCACATTCAGTACTTC | CASSFGHIQYF
- | TRBJ1-4 | 18 | TRBV7-9 | - | TGTGCCAGCAGCTCATGGTTGCAGACGGGACACGCTAATGAAAAACTGTTTTTT | CASSSWLQTGHANEKLFF
few | TRBJ1-4 | 14 | TRBV7-9 | - | TGTGCCAGCAGCTTTAGTCCCCTGGGGGGGGAACTGTTTTTT | CASSFSPLGGELFF
- | TRBJ1-4 | 14 | TRBV6-6 | TRBD1 | TGTGCCAGCAGGCGGACAGGTGTTCCTGAAAAACTGTTTTTT | CASRRTGVPEKLFF
- | TRBJ2-2 | 16 | TRBV2 | TRBD2 | TGTGCCACCGAGCTGCTGGGGGGGTCGAACACCGGGGAGCTGTTTTTT | CATELLGGSNTGELFF
- | TRBJ2-1 | 16 | TRBV5-1 | TRBD1 | TGCGCCAGCAGCTTGTGGGGGACAGGGAGCTACAATGAGCAGTTCTTC | CASSLWGTGSYNEQFF
- | TRBJ1-2 | 14 | TRBV5-5 | - | TGTGCCAGCAGCTTGGTCCCGGGGGACTATGGCTACACCTTC | CASSLVPGDYGYTF
once | TRBJ1-1 | 13 | TRBV18 | - | TGTGCCACTTCGGAAGGGGGGGCCACTGAAGCTTTCTTT | CATSEGGATEAFF
- | TRBJ2-3 | 15 | TRBV7-9 | TRBD2 | TGTGCCAGCAGCTCCTCTAGCGGGGCCACAGATACGCAGTATTTT | CASSSSSGATDTQYF
- | TRBJ1-1 | 13 | TRBV28 | - | TGTGCCAGCAGCTCAGGGAGGGACACTGAAGCTTTCTTT | CASSSGRDTEAFF
- | TRBJ2-5 | 14 | TRBV7-9 | - | TGTGCCAGCAGCTTGGGGGGAGCAAAAGAGACCCAGTACTTC | CASSLGGAKETQYF
- | TRBJ2-2 | 17 | TRBV5-1 | - | TGCGCCAGCAGGATTGGCGTAAGCGAACAGAACACCGGGGAGCTGTTTTTT | CASRIGVSEQNTGELFF
- | TRBJ2-5 | 15 | TRBV18 | TRBD2 | TGTGCCAGCTCACCAGGAGCGGGGCTGGGAAAGACCCAGTACTTC | CASSPGAGLGKTQYF
- | TRBJ1-3 | 15 | TRBV7-3 | - | TGTGCCAGCAGCTCGCAGGGTGTTCAACGCAACACCATATATTTT | CASSSQGVQRNTIYF
- | TRBJ1-6 | 15 | TRBV5-1 | - | TGCGCCAGCAGCCAGGGAAGCTCCTATAATTCACCCCTCCACTTT | CASSQGSSYNSPLHF
- | TRBJ2-1 | 13 | TRBV15 | - | TGTGCCACCAGCAGAGATTGGGCTAATGAGCAGTTCTTC | CATSRDWANEQFF
once | TRBJ2-1 | 13 | TRBV6-6 | - | TGTGCCAGCAGTCCTACAGAGAACAATGAGCAGTTCTTC | CASSPTENNEQFF
- | TRBJ1-1 | 15 | TRBV6-5 | - | TGTGCCAGCAGGCCACATAAACCGGGGGTCACTGAAGCTTTCTTT | CASRPHKPGVTEAFF
- | TRBJ1-4 | 17 | TRBV5-1 | - | TGCGCCAGCAGCTTTTACCTCCCCACTGCAACTAATGAAAAACTGTTTTTT | CASSFYLPTATNEKLFF
- | TRBJ1-2 | 13 | TRBV24-1 | - | TGTGCCACCAGTGATTTTACAGGGTATGGCTACACCTTC | CATSDFTGYGYTF
- | TRBJ1-1 | 11 | TRBV19 | - | TGTGCCACCCACCGAGCAGGCGAAGCTTTCTTT | CATHRAGEAFF
- | TRBJ1-1 | 14 | TRBV19 | - | TGTGCCAGTAGTATGGTGGACAGGAACACTGAAGCTTTCTTT | CASSMVDRNTEAFF
- | TRBJ2-1 | 16 | TRBV7-8 | TRBD1 | TGTGCCAGCAGCTCGCCGACAGGGGGTTCCTACAATGAGCAGTTCTTC | CASSSPTGGSYNEQFF
few | TRBJ2-6 | 15 | TRBV5-5 | - | TGTGCCAGCAGCTTGGGGGGAGCTGGGGCCAACGTCCTGACTTTC | CASSLGGAGANVLTF
- | TRBJ1-2 | 15 | TRBV19 | TRBD1 | TGTGCCAGTAGTCCTAGGGGGCGCATAGAGTATGGCTACACCTTC | CASSPRGRIEYGYTF
- | TRBJ1-1 | 16 | TRBV7-8 | - | TGTGCCAGCAGCTGGCGGTTAGGCAGATTGAACACTGAAGCTTTCTTT | CASSWRLGRLNTEAFF
- | TRBJ2-1 | 13 | TRBV5-6 | TRBD2 | TGTGCCAGCAGGGATATCGGGAGGGGTGAGCAGTTCTTC | CASRDIGRGEQFF
- | TRBJ2-1 | 16 | TRBV10-3 | TRBD2 | TGTGCCATCAGAGATTCCGGGGGGGGCCGGGACAATGAGCAGTTCTTC | CAIRDSGGGRDNEQFF
- | TRBJ1-1 | 17 | TRBV5-4 | TRBD1 | TGTGCCAGCAGCTTGAAACAGGGGGCTCCTTTAGACACTGAAGCTTTCTTT | CASSLKQGAPLDTEAFF
- | TRBJ2-3 | 13 | TRBV6-5 | - | TGTGCCAGCAGGAAGATGGGCCCAGATACGCAGTATTTT | CASRKMGPDTQYF
- | TRBJ1-4 | 15 | TRBV5-1 | - | TGCGCCAGCAGCTTGGCTGGGGCAGCTAATGAAAAACTGTTTTTT | CASSLAGAANEKLFF
- | TRBJ2-3 | 15 | TRBV19 | TRBD2 | TGTGCCAGTGCAACTAGCGGGGGGCTCACAGATACGCAGTATTTT | CASATSGGLTDTQYF
once | TRBJ2-1 | 19 | TRBV6-2/TRBV6-3 | TRBD2 | TGTGCCAGCAGTTACAGCTTCTTAGCGGGGGGGAGCTCCTACAATGAGCAGTTCTTC | CASSYSFLAGGSSYNEQFF
- | TRBJ2-7 | 13 | TRBV6-5 | - | TGTGCCAGCAGGACTCAGGGATTTTACGAGCAGTACTTC | CASRTQGFYEQYF
- | TRBJ2-2 | 16 | TRBV2 | TRBD1 | TGTGCCAGCAACCCCAGGACAGGGAGTAGCACCGGGGAGCTGTTTTTT | CASNPRTGSSTGELFF
- | TRBJ2-7 | 12 | TRBV11-2 | TRBD1 | TGTGCCAGCAGCCATCGACAGGGCGAGCAGTACTTC | CASSHRQGEQYF
- | TRBJ2-3 | 16 | TRBV15 | TRBD2 | TGTGCCACCAGCAGAGATGCCCGGGGGGGCACAGATACGCAGTATTTT | CATSRDARGGTDTQYF
- | TRBJ1-1 | 15 | TRBV5-4 | - | TGTGCCAGCAGCTCTATGACAGGAATAGGCACTGAAGCTTTCTTT | CASSSMTGIGTEAFF
- | TRBJ1-2 | 14 | TRBV5-6 | - | TGTGCCAGCAGCTTGGGGTCTGGGCGACGTGGCTACACCTTC | CASSLGSGRRGYTF
once | TRBJ2-1 | 14 | TRBV3-1/TRBV3-2 | - | TGTGCCAGCAGCCACGTAGGCAGGGGCAATGAGCAGTTCTTC | CASSHVGRGNEQFF
- | TRBJ2-3 | 16 | TRBV5-1 | TRBD1 | TGCGCCAGCAGCTCCAGGACAGGGGGAGGCACAGATACGCAGTATTTT | CASSSRTGGGTDTQYF
few | TRBJ2-5 | 15 | TRBV14 | - | TGTGCCAGCAGCCAAATGCGGGGAATACAAGAGACCCAGTACTTC | CASSQMRGIQETQYF
once | TRBJ2-6 | 19 | TRBV9 | - | TGTGCCAGCAGCGCCAGCGGGGACAGGCCGATCTCTGGGGCCAACGTCCTGACTTTC | CASSASGDRPISGANVLTF
- | TRBJ2-1 | 15 | TRBV19 | TRBD2 | TGTGCCAGTAGACCTCTAGCGGGGGGCCGGGGAGAGCAGTTCTTC | CASRPLAGGRGEQFF
- | TRBJ2-3 | 16 | TRBV3-1/TRBV3-2 | TRBD2 | TGTGCCAGCAGCGAAAAAGCGGGGGGGGCCACAGATACGCAGTATTTT | CASSEKAGGATDTQYF